This TCR beta chain was documented in a study of blood T cell repertoires in COVID-19. The CDR3 is made up of 14 amino acids. Per germline, CDR1 SGHTA and CDR2 FQGTGA. The trim removed 5 bases at V and 2 bases at J, leaving 4 bases unmatched. The table lists this clone with a few counts. Sequenced by immunoSEQ multiplex PCR; TCRdb stores in-frame clones only, minus some. The repertoire holds about 170,000 clones, with around nine tenths as singletons. Sequenced material: peripheral blood. The receptor's source is a man aged 70-80 years with acute or convalescent COVID-19. V is TRBV7-3 and J is TRBJ2-3, with 7 bases matching TRBD2. The chain's CDR3 is CASSQGLHTDTQYF. The CDR3 DNA reads TGTGCCAGCAGCCAGGGACTACACACAGATACGCAGTATTTT.